The 13 T cell receptor beta chains presented below share a single source sample, sequenced in a study of T cell responses to AZD1222 COVID-19 vaccine. The repertoire was sequenced with immunoSEQ multiplex PCR; TCRdb's copy has only in-frame clones and lacks some. The sample holds about 94,000 clones, approximately 81% seen once. This material consisted of peripheral blood, taken 28 days after the second AZD1222 dose. These TCRs come from an adult who received the AZD1222 COVID-19 vaccine.

J is TRBJ2-1 and V is TRBV28; 7 positions match TRBD2. V was pared by 7 bases and J by 5 bases, with 8 bases of the junction left unmatched. The germline V gene has CDR1 MDHEN and CDR2 SYDVKM. The CDR3 extends over 14 amino acids. The DNA of the CDR3 is TGTGCCAGCAACCCAAGCGGGGCGAACAATGAGCAGTTCTTC. It is translated as CASNPSGANNEQFF.

V gene TRBV3-1 (or the pseudogene TRBV3-2) combines with J gene TRBJ1-4; 10 positions match TRBD1. With V trimmed by 2 bases and J by 0 bases, 3 bases remained unmatched. CDR1 and CDR2 (germline): LGHDT, YNNKEL (reference sequence). This CDR3 has 17 residues. The CDR3, as DNA: TGTGCCAGCAGCCAACGGACAGGGGGAGCAACTAATGAAAAACTGTTTTTT. Translation: CASSQRTGGATNEKLFF.

V gene TRBV28 combines with J gene TRBJ2-5, with D possibly called TRBD1 or TRBD2 (5 bases each). The V end was cut by 4 bases, the J end by 5 bases, with 23 bases between. Germline loops: CDR1 MDHEN, CDR2 SYDVKM. The CDR3 sequence is 17 residues long. The CDR3 spells CASSSPGAAWEWETQYF. The CDR3 DNA sequence: TGTGCCAGCAGTTCTCCCGGGGCAGCTTGGGAGTGGGAGACCCAGTACTTC.

The chain links TRBV18 to TRBJ2-1; D uncertain. V lost 4 bases and J 2 bases, leaving 12 bases between the germline ends. The length of the CDR3 is 15 residues. Germline V gives CDR1 KGHSH, CDR2 LQKENI. The CDR3 DNA sequence: TGTGCCAGCTCACTTGCAACCGGGCCCTACAATGAGCAGTTCTTC. Amino acids: CASSLATGPYNEQFF. Supplemented by reference TRBV18 and TRBJ2-1, the full variable domain reads NAGVMQNPRHLVRRRGQEARLRCSPMKGHSHVYWYRQLPEEGLKFMVYLQKENIIDESGMPKERFSAEFPKEGPSILRIQQVVRGDSAAYFCASSLATGPYNEQFFGPGTRLTVL.

The chain uses TRBV20-1 and TRBJ1-6; D is undetermined. Trimming took 3 bases from V and 0 from J, leaving 15 bases between them. This CDR3 has 17 residues. Germline assignment: CDR1 DFQATT and CDR2 SNEGSKA (reference sequence). CDR3 residues: CSASRPARSSYNSPLHF. Written as DNA, the CDR3 is TGCAGTGCTAGTAGGCCGGCGAGGAGCTCCTATAATTCACCCCTCCACTTT.

V gene TRBV6-5 combines with J gene TRBJ2-7; D is uncertain. This CDR3 comprises 16 residues. Looked up from germline, CDR1 is MNHEY and CDR2 is SVGAGI. Trimming left V 4 bases short and J 3 bases short, with 19 bases between. As DNA, the CDR3 is TGTGCCAGCAGTTTCGATGTAGAGACGGTCGTCTACGAGCAGTACTTC. Its protein product is CASSFDVETVVYEQYF.

This chain uses TRBV5-4 with TRBJ2-3, with 12 bases lining up with TRBD2. Per germline, CDR1 SGHNT and CDR2 YYREEE (reference sequence). Trimming at V came to 7 bases and at J to 2 bases, leaving 5 bases not matched to a gene. CDR3 length: 15 residues. This CDR3 reads CASSTSGRYTDTQYF. The CDR3 DNA sequence: TGTGCCAGCTCTACTAGCGGGAGGTACACAGATACGCAGTATTTT.

The chain is built from TRBV2 and TRBJ1-6; no reliable D call. The V end was cut by 5 bases, the J end by 1 base, with 6 bases between. The CDR3 has 14 residues. The germline CDR1 and CDR2 sequences are SNHLY and FYNNEI. The CDR3 DNA follows: TGTGCCAGCAGTCCCACTTCCTATAATTCACCCCTCCACTTT. Its translation is CASSPTSYNSPLHF. Combining the CDR3 with reference TRBV2 and TRBJ1-6 gives the whole variable domain EPEVTQTPSHQVTQMGQEVILRCVPISNHLYFYWYRQILGQKVEFLVSFYNNEISEKSEIFDDQFSVERPDGSNFTLKIRSTKLEDSAMYFCASSPTSYNSPLHFGNGTRLTVT.

The chain joins TRBV7-8 to TRBJ1-2, with 12 positions matching TRBD1. The CDR3 consists of 17 residues. V trimming: 2 bases; J trimming: 4 bases; junction bases outside the gene matches: 8. Germline loops: CDR1 SGHVS, CDR2 FQNEAQ. The CDR3 loop is CASSLQGQGAKVYGYTF. For the CDR3, the DNA is TGTGCCAGCAGCTTACAGGGACAGGGGGCGAAAGTCTATGGCTACACCTTC.

This chain uses TRBV9 with TRBJ2-7, with D maybe TRBD2 (5 bases). Germline assignment: CDR1 SGDLS and CDR2 YYNGEE. V was trimmed by 2 bases and J by 5 bases, leaving 14 bases between them. The CDR3 length is 14 residues. DNA of the CDR3: TGTGCCAGCAGCGTTGTTGGACTGTCCGACGAGCAGTACTTC. Amino acid sequence: CASSVVGLSDEQYF.

For this clone: Sequence at one end of the junction differs from germline and may be a read error. This chain connects TRBV7-9 to TRBJ1-4; D unresolved. The CDR3 totals 14 residues. Germline V gene lookup returns CDR1 SEHNR and CDR2 FQNEAQ (reference sequence). In nucleotides, the CDR3 is TGTGCCAGCAGCCTGCAAACAAATCCTGAAAGACTGTTTTTT. Its translation: CASSLQTNPERLFF.

The V and J genes are TRBV5-1 and TRBJ1-3; no clear D. The CDR3 consists of 14 residues. CDR1 SGHRS and CDR2 YFSETQ come from the germline V gene. Trimming took off 4 bases at V and 0 bases at J, with 8 bases between the two ends. The CDR3 DNA follows: TGCGCCAGCAGCCCCGGACGCTCTGGAAACACCATATATTTT. Its protein is CASSPGRSGNTIYF.

This sequence joins TRBV5-6 and TRBJ2-2, with a tentative D call TRBD1 (5 bases). Trimming pared 6 bases from V and 3 bases from J, leaving 12 bases between. The CDR3 runs 14 residues. Germline V gene sequence: CDR1 SGHDT, CDR2 YYEEEE. CDR3: CASIWGADTGELFF. The CDR3 bases are TGTGCCAGCATTTGGGGCGCGGACACCGGGGAGCTGTTTTTT.